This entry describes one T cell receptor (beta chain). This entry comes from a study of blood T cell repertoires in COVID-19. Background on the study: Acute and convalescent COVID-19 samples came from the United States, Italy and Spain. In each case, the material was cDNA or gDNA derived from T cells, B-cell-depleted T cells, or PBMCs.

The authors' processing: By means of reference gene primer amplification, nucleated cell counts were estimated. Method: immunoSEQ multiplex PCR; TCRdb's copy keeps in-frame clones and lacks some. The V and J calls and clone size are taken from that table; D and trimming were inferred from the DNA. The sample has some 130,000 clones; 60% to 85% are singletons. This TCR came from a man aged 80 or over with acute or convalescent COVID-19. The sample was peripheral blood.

CDR3 region: CASSLAGGLFNEQFF. DNA for the CDR3: TGTGCCAGCAGCTTGGCGGGGGGCTTGTTTAATGAGCAGTTCTTC. The gene calls are TRBV5-6 and TRBJ2-1; a weak D match, TRBD2 (7 bases). The CDR3 is 15 amino acids. Germline-derived CDR1 and CDR2 are SGHDT and YYEEEE. Trimming removed 0 bases at V and 7 bases at J, with 14 bases between. Complete variable domain (other parts from reference TRBV5-6 and TRBJ2-1): DAGVTQSPTHLIKTRGQQVTLRCSPKSGHDTVSWYQQALGQGPQFIFQYYEEEERQRGNFPDRFSGHQFPNYSSELNVNALLLGDSALYLCASSLAGGLFNEQFFGPGTRLTVL.